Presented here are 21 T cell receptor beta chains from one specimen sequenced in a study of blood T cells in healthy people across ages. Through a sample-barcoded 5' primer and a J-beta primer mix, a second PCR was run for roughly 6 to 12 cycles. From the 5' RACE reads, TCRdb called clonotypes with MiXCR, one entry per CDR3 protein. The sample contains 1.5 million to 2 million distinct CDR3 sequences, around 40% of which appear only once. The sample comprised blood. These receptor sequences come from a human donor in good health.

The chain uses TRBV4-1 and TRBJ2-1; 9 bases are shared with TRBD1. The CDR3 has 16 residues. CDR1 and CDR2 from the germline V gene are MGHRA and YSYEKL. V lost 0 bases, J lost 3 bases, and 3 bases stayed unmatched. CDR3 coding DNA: TGCGCCAGCAGCCAAGATAACAGGGGGCACTACAATGAGCAGTTCTTC. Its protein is CASSQDNRGHYNEQFF.

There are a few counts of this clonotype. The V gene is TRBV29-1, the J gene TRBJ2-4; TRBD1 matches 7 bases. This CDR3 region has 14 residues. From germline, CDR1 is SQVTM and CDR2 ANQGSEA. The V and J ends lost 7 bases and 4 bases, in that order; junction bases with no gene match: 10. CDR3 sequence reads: CSASWGQRKNIQYF. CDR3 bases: TGCAGCGCTTCTTGGGGACAGCGAAAAAACATTCAGTACTTC.

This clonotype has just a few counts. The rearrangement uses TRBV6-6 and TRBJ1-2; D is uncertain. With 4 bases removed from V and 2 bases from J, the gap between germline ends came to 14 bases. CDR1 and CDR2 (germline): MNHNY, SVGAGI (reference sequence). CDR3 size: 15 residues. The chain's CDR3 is CASSSTSGANYGYTF. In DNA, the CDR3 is TGTGCCAGCAGTTCCACTTCAGGCGCGAACTATGGCTACACCTTC.

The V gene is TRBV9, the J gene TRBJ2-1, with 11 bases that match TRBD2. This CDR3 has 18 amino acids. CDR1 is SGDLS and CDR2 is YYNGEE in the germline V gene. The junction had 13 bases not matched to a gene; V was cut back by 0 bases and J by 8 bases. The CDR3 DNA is TGTGCCAGCAGCGTAGTGAGTGGGGGACTAGCGGTTTGGGATGAGCAGTTCTTC. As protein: CASSVVSGGLAVWDEQFF.

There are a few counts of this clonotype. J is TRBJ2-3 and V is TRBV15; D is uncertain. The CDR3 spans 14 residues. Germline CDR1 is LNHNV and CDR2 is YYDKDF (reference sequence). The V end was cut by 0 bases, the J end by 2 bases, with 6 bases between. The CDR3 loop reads CATSRDFFTDTQYF. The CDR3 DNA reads TGTGCCACCAGCAGAGATTTTTTCACAGATACGCAGTATTTT.

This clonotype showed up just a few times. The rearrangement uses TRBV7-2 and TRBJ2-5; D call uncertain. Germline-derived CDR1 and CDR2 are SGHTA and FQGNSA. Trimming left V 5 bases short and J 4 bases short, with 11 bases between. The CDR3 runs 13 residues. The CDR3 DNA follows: TGTGCCAGCAGCCGGTGGGTGGGAGAGACCCAGTACTTC. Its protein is CASSRWVGETQYF.

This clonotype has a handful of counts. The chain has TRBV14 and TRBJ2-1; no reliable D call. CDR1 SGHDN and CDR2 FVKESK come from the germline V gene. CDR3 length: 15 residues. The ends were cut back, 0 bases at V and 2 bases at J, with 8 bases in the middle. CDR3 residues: CASSQETYTYNEQFF. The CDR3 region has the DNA TGTGCCAGCAGCCAAGAAACATACACCTACAATGAGCAGTTCTTC.

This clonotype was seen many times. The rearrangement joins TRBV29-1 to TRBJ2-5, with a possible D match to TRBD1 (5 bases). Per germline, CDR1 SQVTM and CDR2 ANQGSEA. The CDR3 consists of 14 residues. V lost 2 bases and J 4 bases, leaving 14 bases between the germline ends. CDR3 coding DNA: TGCAGCGTTGAACAGGGTTCGGTGGGAGAGACCCAGTACTTC. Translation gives CSVEQGSVGETQYF.

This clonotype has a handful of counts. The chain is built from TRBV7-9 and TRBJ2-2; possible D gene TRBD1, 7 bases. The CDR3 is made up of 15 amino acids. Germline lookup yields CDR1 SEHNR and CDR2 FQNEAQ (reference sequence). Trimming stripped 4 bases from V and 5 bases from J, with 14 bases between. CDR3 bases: TGTGCCAGCAGCTCCAGGGGGGTAGTGACCGGGGAGCTGTTTTTT. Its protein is CASSSRGVVTGELFF.

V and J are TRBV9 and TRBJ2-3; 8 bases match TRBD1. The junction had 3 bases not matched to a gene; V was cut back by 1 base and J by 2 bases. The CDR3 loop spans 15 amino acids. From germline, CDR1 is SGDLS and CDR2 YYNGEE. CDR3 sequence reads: CASSVRDRFTDTQYF. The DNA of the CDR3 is TGTGCCAGCAGCGTAAGGGACAGGTTCACAGATACGCAGTATTTT.

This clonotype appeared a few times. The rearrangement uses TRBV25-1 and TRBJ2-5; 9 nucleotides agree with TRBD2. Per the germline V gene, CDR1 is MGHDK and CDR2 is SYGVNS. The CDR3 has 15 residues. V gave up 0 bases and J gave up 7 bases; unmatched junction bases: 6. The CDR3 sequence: CASSEYGGGVRTQYF. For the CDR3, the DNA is TGTGCCAGCAGTGAATACGGCGGGGGGGTCAGGACCCAGTACTTC.

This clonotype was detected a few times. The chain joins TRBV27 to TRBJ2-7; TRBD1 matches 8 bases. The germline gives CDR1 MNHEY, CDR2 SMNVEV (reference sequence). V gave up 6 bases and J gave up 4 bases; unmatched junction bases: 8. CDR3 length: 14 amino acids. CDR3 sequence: CASRKEQGVYEQYF. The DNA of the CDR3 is TGTGCCAGCAGGAAGGAACAGGGGGTTTACGAGCAGTACTTC.

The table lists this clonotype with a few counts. CDR3 amino acids: CSAAPGGRGNTEAFF. The CDR3 nucleotides read TGCAGTGCTGCCCCAGGGGGACGTGGGAACACTGAAGCTTTCTTT. The chain employs TRBV20-1 and TRBJ1-1; 7 nucleotides agree with TRBD1. This CDR3 has 15 residues. Germline V gives CDR1 DFQATT, CDR2 SNEGSKA (reference sequence). Trimming cost V 5 bases and J 1 base; bases outside gene matches: 10.

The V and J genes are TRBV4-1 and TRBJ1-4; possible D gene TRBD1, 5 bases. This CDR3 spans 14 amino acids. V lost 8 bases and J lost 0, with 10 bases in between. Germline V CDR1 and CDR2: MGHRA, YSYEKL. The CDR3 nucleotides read TGCGCCAGCCAGGGAGTTCCAACTAATGAAAAACTGTTTTTT. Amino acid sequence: CASQGVPTNEKLFF.

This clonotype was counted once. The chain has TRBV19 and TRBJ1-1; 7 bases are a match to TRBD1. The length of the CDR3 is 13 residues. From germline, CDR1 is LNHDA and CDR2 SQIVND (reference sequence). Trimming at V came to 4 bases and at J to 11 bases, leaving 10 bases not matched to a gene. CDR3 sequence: CASSTTYRGDAFF. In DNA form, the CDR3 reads TGTGCCAGTAGTACCACCTACAGGGGTGATGCTTTCTTT.

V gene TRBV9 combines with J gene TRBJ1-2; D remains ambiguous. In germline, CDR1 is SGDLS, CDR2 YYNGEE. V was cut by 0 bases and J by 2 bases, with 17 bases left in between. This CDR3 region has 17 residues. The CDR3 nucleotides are TGTGCCAGCAGCGTAGATAGTCGGCGTGACACAAACTATGGCTACACCTTC. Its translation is CASSVDSRRDTNYGYTF.

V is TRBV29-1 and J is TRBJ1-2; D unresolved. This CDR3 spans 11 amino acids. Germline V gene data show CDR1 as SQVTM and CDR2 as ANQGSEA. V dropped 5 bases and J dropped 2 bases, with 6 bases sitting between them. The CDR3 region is CSVMDNYGYTF. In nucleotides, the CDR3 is TGCAGCGTTATGGACAACTATGGCTACACCTTC.

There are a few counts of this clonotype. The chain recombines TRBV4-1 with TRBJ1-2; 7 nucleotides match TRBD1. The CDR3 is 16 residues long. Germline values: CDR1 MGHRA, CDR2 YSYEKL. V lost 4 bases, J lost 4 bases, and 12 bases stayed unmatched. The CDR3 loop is CASSLRDSAALYGYTF. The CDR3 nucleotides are TGCGCCAGCAGCCTGCGGGACAGCGCGGCACTCTATGGCTACACCTTC.

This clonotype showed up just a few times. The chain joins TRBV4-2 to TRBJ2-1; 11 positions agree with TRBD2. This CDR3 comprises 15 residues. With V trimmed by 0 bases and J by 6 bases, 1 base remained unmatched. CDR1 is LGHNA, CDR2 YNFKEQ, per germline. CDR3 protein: CASSQETSGINEQFF. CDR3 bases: TGTGCCAGCAGCCAAGAGACTAGCGGGATCAATGAGCAGTTCTTC.

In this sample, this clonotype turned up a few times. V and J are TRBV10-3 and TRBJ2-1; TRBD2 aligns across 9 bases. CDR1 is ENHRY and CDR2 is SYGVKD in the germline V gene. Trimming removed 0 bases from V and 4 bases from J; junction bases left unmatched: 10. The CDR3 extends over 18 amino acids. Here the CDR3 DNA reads TGTGCCATCAGTGAGTCGATGCGCCCTAGCGGGGAGTACAATGAGCAGTTCTTC. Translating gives CAISESMRPSGEYNEQFF.

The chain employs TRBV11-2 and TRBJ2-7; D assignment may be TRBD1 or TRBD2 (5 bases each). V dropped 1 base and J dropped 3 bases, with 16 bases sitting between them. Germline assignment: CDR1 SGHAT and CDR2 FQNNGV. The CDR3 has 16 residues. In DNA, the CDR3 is TGTGCCAGCAGCTTAGTCCGGGGTCAGGGTGGCTACGAGCAGTACTTC. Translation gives CASSLVRGQGGYEQYF. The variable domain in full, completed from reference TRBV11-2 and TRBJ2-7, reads EAGVAQSPRYKIIEKRQSVAFWCNPISGHATLYWYQQILGQGPKLLIQFQNNGVVDDSQLPKDRFSAERLKGVDSTLKIQPAKLEDSAVYLCASSLVRGQGGYEQYFGPGTRLTVT.